The 20 T cell receptor beta chains listed next were all sequenced from one sample in a study of sequential checkpoint blockade in melanoma. Repertoires were generated with immunoSEQ multiplex PCR, while TCRdb's copy carries only in-frame clones and drops some. The data hold several thousand clones, with 15% to 20% observed a single time. Treatment defined: randomized to nivolumab then ipilimumab (arm A) or the reverse (arm B). The sequenced sample was tumor tissue (inferred from file names), obtained from a patient given nivolumab and ipilimumab in sequence. The receptor set was obtained from a human donor with melanoma.

By its share, this clone is medium-sized. The CDR3 sequence: CASSYGTGANVLTF. The CDR3 bases are TGTGCCAGCAGTTACGGGACTGGGGCCAACGTCCTGACTTTC. The chain carries TRBV6-8 and TRBJ2-6; no clear D. V lost 2 bases and J lost 2, with 4 bases in between. CDR1 and CDR2 from the germline V gene are MNHGY and SAAAGT. The CDR3 contains 14 residues.

The genes are TRBV19 and TRBJ2-2; tentatively, D is TRBD1 or TRBD2 (5 bases each). V was cut by 2 bases and J by 2 bases, with 12 bases left in between. CDR3 length: 16 amino acids. Germline CDR1 is LNHDA and CDR2 is SQIVND (reference sequence). DNA of the CDR3: TGTGCCAGTAGTATAAATCCGGGACCTAACACCGGGGAGCTGTTTTTT. This codes for CASSINPGPNTGELFF.

In its sample, this clone was seen a few times. The CDR3: CASSVAGNYGYTF. The CDR3 nucleotides are TGTGCCAGCAGCGTAGCCGGGAACTATGGCTACACCTTC. The chain joins TRBV9 to TRBJ1-2; unclear D gene. CDR3 size: 13 residues. Trimming stripped 0 bases from V and 2 bases from J, with 5 bases between. Germline CDR1 and CDR2: SGDLS and YYNGEE.

V usage is TRBV6-8 and J usage is TRBJ1-2; TRBD1 agrees at 7 bases. Germline assignment: CDR1 MNHGY and CDR2 SAAAGT. The V segment lost 5 bases and the J segment 5 bases; nucleotides outside the gene matches: 5. The CDR3 spans 13 residues. The CDR3 loop reads CASSQGVWYGYTF. CDR3 nucleotide sequence: TGTGCCAGCAGTCAGGGGGTTTGGTATGGCTACACCTTC.

This clone was picked up a small number of times. The V gene is TRBV11-3, the J gene TRBJ2-2, with D tentatively TRBD1 (5 bases). The CDR3 runs 16 residues. CDR1 SGHNT and CDR2 YENEEA come from the germline V gene. V dropped 4 bases and J dropped 0 bases, with 12 bases sitting between them. This CDR3 reads CASSSLTAPNTGELFF. The CDR3 DNA is TGTGCCAGCAGCTCTTTGACAGCTCCGAACACCGGGGAGCTGTTTTTT.

CDR3 sequence (DNA): TGTGCCAGCTCACCACCGAATGGAGATAATTCACCCCTCCACTTT. This translates into CASSPPNGDNSPLHF. The rearrangement uses TRBV18 and TRBJ1-6; D unresolved. Trimming removed 0 bases at V and 5 bases at J, with 8 bases between. This CDR3 has 15 amino acids. Germline values: CDR1 KGHSH, CDR2 LQKENI. The full variable domain, in which reference TRBV18 and TRBJ1-6 provide the parts outside the CDR3, is NAGVMQNPRHLVRRRGQEARLRCSPMKGHSHVYWYRQLPEEGLKFMVYLQKENIIDESGMPKERFSAEFPKEGPSILRIQQVVRGDSAAYFCASSPPNGDNSPLHFGNGTRLTVT.

The V and J genes are TRBV6-8 and TRBJ2-3; D ambiguous. The CDR3 is 16 amino acids. V was shortened by 5 bases and J by 2 bases, with 17 bases between the two germline ends. Looked up from germline, CDR1 is MNHGY and CDR2 is SAAAGT. CDR3 protein: CASSKNRNPPTDTQYF. The CDR3 nucleotides are TGTGCCAGCAGTAAAAACAGAAACCCCCCCACAGATACGCAGTATTTT.

This clone is medium-sized within its sample. The chain uses TRBV6-8 and TRBJ1-1, with a possible D match to TRBD1 (6 bases). The CDR3 extends over 17 amino acids. Germline CDR1 is MNHGY and CDR2 is SAAAGT. V was shortened by 6 bases and J by 5 bases, with 25 bases between the two germline ends. CDR3 region: CASSTVRGSRMSTEAFF. DNA of the CDR3: TGTGCCAGCAGCACCGTCAGGGGAAGCCGGATGAGTACTGAAGCTTTCTTT.

This clone has more than one count but fewer than ten. V gene TRBV6-8 combines with J gene TRBJ2-7; D tentatively reads TRBD1 or TRBD2 (6 bases each). Looked up from germline, CDR1 is MNHGY and CDR2 is SAAAGT. The CDR3 consists of 14 residues. V lost 6 bases and J 2 bases, leaving 14 bases between the germline ends. CDR3 amino acids: CASRYREEAYEQYF. The DNA of the CDR3 is TGTGCCAGCAGATACAGGGAGGAGGCCTACGAGCAGTACTTC.

The chain joins TRBV28 to TRBJ2-7; TRBD2 might be the D (6 bases). V was trimmed by 6 bases and J by 2 bases, leaving 14 bases between them. The CDR3 length is 14 residues. The germline V gene encodes CDR1 MDHEN and CDR2 SYDVKM. CDR3 nucleotides: TGTGCCAGCAGAGCGGGCCGAGGGACCTACGAGCAGTACTTC. The encoded protein is CASRAGRGTYEQYF.

The chain recombines TRBV19 with TRBJ2-3; 10 bases align to TRBD2. V lost 4 bases, J lost 2 bases, and 9 bases stayed unmatched. The CDR3 sequence is 17 residues long. Germline CDR1 reads LNHDA; CDR2 reads SQIVND (reference sequence). The CDR3 coding sequence is TGTGCCAGTAGTAAACGAAGAGCGGGGGGGCCCACAGATACGCAGTATTTT. Amino acid sequence: CASSKRRAGGPTDTQYF.

Sample share makes this clone medium-sized. CDR3 nucleotide sequence: TGTGCCAGCAGCCCTGGACAGGGGGTAGGGCCCCAGCATTTT. Protein sequence: CASSPGQGVGPQHF. The chain uses TRBV11-3 and TRBJ1-5, with 10 bases lining up with TRBD1. The germline V gene encodes CDR1 SGHNT and CDR2 YENEEA. Trimming at V came to 5 bases and at J to 9 bases, leaving 7 bases not matched to a gene. The CDR3 totals 14 residues.

The chain recombines TRBV6-8 with TRBJ2-1; D assignment may be TRBD1 or TRBD2 (5 bases each). Germline V gene lookup returns CDR1 MNHGY and CDR2 SAAAGT. This CDR3 is 15 amino acids long. Trimming took off 0 bases at V and 4 bases at J, with 10 bases between the two ends. The DNA for the CDR3 is TGTGCCAGCAGTTACTCCTCAGGGACGTACAATGAGCAGTTCTTC. As protein: CASSYSSGTYNEQFF.

This clone was seen ten or more times. The rearrangement links TRBV11-3 to TRBJ2-5; no firm D call. V lost 1 base and J 2 bases, leaving 11 bases between the germline ends. The CDR3 is made up of 15 amino acids. The V gene's germline CDR1 is SGHNT and CDR2 YENEEA. CDR3 sequence reads: CASSLGAGLQETQYF. In DNA form, the CDR3 reads TGTGCCAGCAGCTTAGGAGCTGGGTTACAAGAGACCCAGTACTTC.

This clone was observed a few times. As DNA, the CDR3 is TGTGCCAGCAGTTTATGGGGACAGGGGGCTACCGGGGAGCTGTTTTTT. Translating it yields CASSLWGQGATGELFF. The rearrangement links TRBV28 to TRBJ2-2, with 12 bases that match TRBD1. The ends lost 0 bases at V and 5 bases at J; junction bases unmatched: 1. CDR1 and CDR2 (germline): MDHEN, SYDVKM. This CDR3 spans 16 amino acids.

The gene calls are TRBV5-1 and TRBJ2-7; 7 nucleotides line up with TRBD1. Germline assignment: CDR1 SGHRS and CDR2 YFSETQ. This CDR3 spans 14 amino acids. J lost 2 bases, V lost 4 bases, and 6 bases had no gene match. The CDR3 loop is CASSVGQATYEQYF. The CDR3 DNA reads TGCGCCAGCAGCGTAGGACAGGCTACCTACGAGCAGTACTTC.

In this sample, this clone is medium-sized. This chain connects TRBV11-3 to TRBJ1-1, with 7 positions matching TRBD1. CDR3 length: 14 residues. Germline V gene lookup returns CDR1 SGHNT and CDR2 YENEEA. Trimming took 5 bases from V and 2 from J; bases not matched to a gene: 5. The CDR3 nucleotides read TGTGCCAGCAGCGGAGGGGGCGGTAACACTGAAGCTTTCTTT. As protein: CASSGGGGNTEAFF.

This clone is medium-sized. The chain joins TRBV6-8 to TRBJ1-6, with D hard to call. The CDR3 length is 15 residues. Germline CDR1 is MNHGY and CDR2 is SAAAGT. The V end was cut by 6 bases, the J end by 8 bases, with 17 bases between. The CDR3 sequence: CASSPRRQFHSPLHF. The DNA of the CDR3 is TGTGCCAGCAGCCCTAGGAGGCAGTTTCATTCACCCCTCCACTTT.

This clone was seen at least ten times. This chain connects TRBV9 to TRBJ2-7, with D possibly being TRBD1 or TRBD2 (6 bases each). The CDR3 loop spans 15 amino acids. V lost 4 bases to trimming and J lost 9 bases, with 23 bases between them. CDR1 and CDR2 from the germline V gene are SGDLS and YYNGEE. The CDR3 reads CASSPVSGALRVQYF. CDR3 DNA sequence: TGTGCCAGCAGCCCGGTTTCGGGGGCCCTACGGGTGCAGTACTTC.

This chain uses TRBV19 with TRBJ1-2; D might be TRBD1 (5 bases). Germline V gene data show CDR1 as LNHDA and CDR2 as SQIVND (reference sequence). This CDR3 is 14 amino acids long. V was cut by 6 bases and J by 6 bases, with 17 bases left in between. The CDR3 region has the DNA TGTGCCAGTAGGATTGGGGGAAACTATCATGGCTACACCTTC. This codes for CASRIGGNYHGYTF.